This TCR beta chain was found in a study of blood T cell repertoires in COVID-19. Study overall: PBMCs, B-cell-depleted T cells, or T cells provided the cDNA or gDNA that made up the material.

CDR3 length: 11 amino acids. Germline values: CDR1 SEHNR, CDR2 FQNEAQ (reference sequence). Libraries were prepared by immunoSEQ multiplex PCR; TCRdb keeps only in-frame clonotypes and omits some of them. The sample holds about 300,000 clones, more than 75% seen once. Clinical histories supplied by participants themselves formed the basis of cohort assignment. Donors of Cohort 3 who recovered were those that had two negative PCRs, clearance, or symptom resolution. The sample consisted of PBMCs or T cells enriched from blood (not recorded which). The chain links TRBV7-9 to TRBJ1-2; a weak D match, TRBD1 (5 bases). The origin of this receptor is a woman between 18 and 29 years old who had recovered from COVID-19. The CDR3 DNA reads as TGTGTTACAGGTTCTAACTATGGCTACACCTTC. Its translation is CVTGSNYGYTF. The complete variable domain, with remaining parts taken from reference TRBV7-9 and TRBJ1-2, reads DTGVSQNPRHKITKRGQNVTFRCDPISEHNRLYWYRQTLGQGPEFLTYFQNEAQLEKSRLLSDRFSAERPKGSFSTLEIQRTEQGDSAMYLCVTGSNYGYTFGSGTRLTVV.